This TCR beta chain comes out of a study of cytomegalovirus exposure and HLA in healthy donors. Findings of the study overall: For most subjects, TCR beta sequences were reported to predict HLA-A and HLA-B alleles with accuracy.

V lost 6 bases, J lost 5 bases, and 10 bases stayed unmatched. The germline V gene encodes CDR1 SGHRS and CDR2 YFSETQ. The CDR3 loop spans 16 amino acids. The PCR employed 60 Vbeta primers together with 13 Jbeta primers. Assay: immunoSEQ multiplex PCR; the TCRdb copy retains only in-frame clones and omits some. The sample lists 95,000 to 150,000 clones; roughly 77% were seen once. A word on this clone: Its antigen is not identified.

This receptor was identified in a man between 35 and 55 years old in good health and CMV-seronegative. This rearrangement joins TRBV5-1 to TRBJ1-6, with 8 bases that match TRBD1. The material sequenced was PBMCs. CDR3 residues: CASTALGQGDNSPLHF. DNA of the CDR3: TGCGCCAGCACCGCTCTAGGACAGGGCGATAATTCACCCCTCCACTTT.